This T cell receptor beta chain was sequenced for a study of regulatory T cells in long-lasting Graves disease. Arm-PCR of CDR3 regions with iRepertoire HTBI primers generated TCR beta libraries. One entry per CDR3 protein results from TCRdb running MiXCR on the multiplex PCR reads. The sample includes 350,000 to 500,000 distinct CDR3 sequences, over 20% of them seen just once. The time point denotes: persistent/refractory GD, antithyroid drugs over 5 years with positive TRAb. With RNA extracted from PBMCs as input, the TCR library was made. Between the trimmed V and J ends, which lost 0 bases and 5 bases, there was a span of 12 bases. CDR3 length: 14 residues. Per the germline V gene, CDR1 is SGDLS and CDR2 is YYNGEE.

This sequence joins TRBV9 and TRBJ2-7; D is perhaps TRBD1 (6 bases). The sequenced sample was peripheral blood mononuclear cells (PBMCs), obtained when the disease was refractory, from a patient treated with antithyroid drugs. The source is a female donor with Graves disease. The CDR3: CASSVEYRAHEQYF. CDR3 DNA: TGTGCCAGCAGCGTAGAATACAGGGCCCACGAGCAGTACTTC.